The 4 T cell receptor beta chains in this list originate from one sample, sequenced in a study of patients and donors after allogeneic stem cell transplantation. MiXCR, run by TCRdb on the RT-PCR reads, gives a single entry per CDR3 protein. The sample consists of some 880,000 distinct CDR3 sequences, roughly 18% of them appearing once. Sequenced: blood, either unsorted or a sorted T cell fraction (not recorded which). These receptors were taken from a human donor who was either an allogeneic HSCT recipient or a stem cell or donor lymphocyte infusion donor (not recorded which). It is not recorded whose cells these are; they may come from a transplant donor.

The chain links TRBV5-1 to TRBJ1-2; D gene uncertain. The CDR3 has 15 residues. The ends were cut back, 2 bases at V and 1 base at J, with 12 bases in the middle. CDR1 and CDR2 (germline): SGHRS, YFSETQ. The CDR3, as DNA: TGCGCCAGCAGCTTAAGGGCGGAAGTTAACTATGGCTACACCTTC. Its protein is CASSLRAEVNYGYTF. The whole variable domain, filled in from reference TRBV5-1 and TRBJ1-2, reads KAGVTQTPRYLIKTRGQQVTLSCSPISGHRSVSWYQQTPGQGLQFLFEYFSETQRNKGNFPGRFSGRQFSNSRSEMNVSTLELGDSALYLCASSLRAEVNYGYTFGSGTRLTVV.

The CDR3 loop is CASNNGWTQYF. The CDR3 coding sequence is TGTGCCAGCAACAACGGGTGGACCCAGTACTTC. The V and J genes are TRBV5-6 and TRBJ2-5; D gene uncertain. CDR3 size: 11 residues. CDR1 is SGHDT and CDR2 is YYEEEE in the germline V gene. V was shortened by 6 bases and J by 7 bases, with 10 bases between the two germline ends. Combining the CDR3 with reference TRBV5-6 and TRBJ2-5 gives the whole variable domain DAGVTQSPTHLIKTRGQQVTLRCSPKSGHDTVSWYQQALGQGPQFIFQYYEEEERQRGNFPDRFSGHQFPNYSSELNVNALLLGDSALYLCASNNGWTQYFGPGTRLLVL.

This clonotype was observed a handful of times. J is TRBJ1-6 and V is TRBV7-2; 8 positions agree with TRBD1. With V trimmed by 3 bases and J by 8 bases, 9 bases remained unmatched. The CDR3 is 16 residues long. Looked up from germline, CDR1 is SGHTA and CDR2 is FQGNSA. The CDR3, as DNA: TGTGCCAGCAGCTTCGACAGGGGACATTTCGATTCACCCCTCCACTTT. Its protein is CASSFDRGHFDSPLHF.

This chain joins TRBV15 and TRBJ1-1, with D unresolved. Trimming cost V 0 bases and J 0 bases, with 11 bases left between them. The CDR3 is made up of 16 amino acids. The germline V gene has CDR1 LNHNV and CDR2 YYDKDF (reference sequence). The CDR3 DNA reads TGTGCCACCAGCAGAGATTTTAGGCGGATGAACACTGAAGCTTTCTTT. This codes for CATSRDFRRMNTEAFF.